The rows below give T cell receptor beta chains drawn from one sample of a study of response to subunit inactivated influenza vaccine. TCRdb itself ran the RT-PCR reads through MiXCR, one entry per CDR3 protein. The profile shows some 500,000 distinct CDR3 sequences, approximately 13% of them singletons. The sequencing used PBMCs from blood, collected more than 35 days after vaccination. Every receptor here comes from a man in his fifties who received an inactivated influenza vaccine. The conserved cysteine and the conserved F or W are not part of the CDR3 here. The order of the fields is V gene, CDR3 length, CDR3 protein.

TRBV10-2,13,ASSDGLVQTREQF
TRBV20-1,15,SARSSGRYQSSYEQY
TRBV25-1,10,ACGQGSYEQY
TRBV12-3/TRBV12-4,12,ASSLRRLARSPF
TRBV6-1,13,ASSPPGANTYEQY
TRBV28,15,ASSLYRGGTGANVLT
TRBV24-1,12,ATSEGDRNQPQH
TRBV20-1,11,SAPGTGVSGQY
TRBV6-1,15,ASSLTGERYRTDTQY
TRBV15,14,ATSWGLAGGAGELF
TRBV7-6,11,ASSLDDSTEAF
TRBV20-1,11,SASGPLPDTQY
TRBV12-3/TRBV12-4,10,ASSPGQGEAF
TRBV5-1,16,ASSLASFLALWDNEQF
TRBV6-5,12,ASSYATGIYGYT
TRBV11-2,17,ASSGGAEEGWYGTDTQY
TRBV7-9,14,ASSTRSGTANEKLF
TRBV30,14,AWAYDIRQSNTEAF
TRBV5-1,13,ASRLAGYSTDTQY
TRBV12-3/TRBV12-4,13,ASTLDQLSNQPQH
TRBV5-7,13,ASSFHIFVNTEAF
TRBV29-1,14,SVEERLGLGLYEQY
TRBV7-9,13,ASSPFGLAGGLQF
TRBV12-3/TRBV12-4,14,ASSFFGVGDKNIQY
TRBV11-2,15,ASSFSPLRISTDTQY
TRBV4-3,13,ASSQGIGNTGELF
TRBV4-1,11,ASSQAVTFEAF
TRBV9,10,ASGDYTGELF
TRBV18,10,ASSDSQDTQY
TRBV20-1,13,SARKPGLAAHTQY
TRBV5-1,10,ASSFSSDTQY
TRBV28,15,ASSFPGLALAKNIQY
TRBV12-3/TRBV12-4,13,ASRQGQGPSYEQY
TRBV4-3,13,ASSQEPSSYNEQF
TRBV20-1,14,SASPGGGYFQETQY
TRBV29-1,15,SVRTSGRGVSYNEQF
TRBV7-9,13,ASSLVRDTNYGYT
TRBV20-1,12,SASRPLAGNEQY
TRBV12-3/TRBV12-4,13,ASSLEEGGSYGYT
TRBV6-2/TRBV6-3,12,ASVVGGSRNEQF
TRBV12-3/TRBV12-4,13,ASILGGPGANVLT
TRBV6-1,11,ASSPSLDTEAF